This T cell receptor (beta chain) was observed in a study of molecular identifiers for immune sequencing clone quantification. One entry per CDR3 protein results from TCRdb running MiXCR on the PCR reads. The sample lists about 630,000 distinct CDR3 sequences, around 25% occurring once. The CDR3 length is 12 residues. Between the trimmed V and J ends, which lost 8 bases and 9 bases, there was a span of 14 bases. CDR1 and CDR2 (germline): MNHNS, SASEGT. Findings and caveats of the study: Over 99% of effector molecules, but under 1% in naive cells, were held by clones with more than 20 RNA copies.

This clonotype has at least ten counts. Its target is unknown. Sorting defined naive CD8 T cells as CD8+CD4-CCR7+CD45RA+. This TCR was recovered from a human donor in good health. Some libraries in this study had Jurkat cell RNA spiked in. The sequencing sample was made of naive CD8+ T cells from blood, with Jurkat cell RNA spiked in. Subset denoted: FACS-sorted CD8+CD4-CCR7+CD45RA+ naive T cells. This chain uses TRBV6-1 with TRBJ1-5; no clear D gene. In DNA, the CDR3 is TGTGCCAGCCGCAACGGCGCTCGGCCCCAGCATTTT. Its protein product is CASRNGARPQHF.